This entry lists 9 T cell receptor beta chains sequenced from one sample in a study of blood T cell repertoires in COVID-19. Clones were sequenced by immunoSEQ multiplex PCR, and TCRdb holds only the in-frame ones, with some missing. The sample lists about 51,000 clones; around 93% were seen once. Sequenced sample: peripheral blood. Receptors were obtained from a man in his fifties with acute or convalescent COVID-19.

About this clone itself: Its ends do not fully match the called genes, so a read error is possible. The rearrangement links TRBV2 to TRBJ1-1, with TRBD1 identical over 7 bases. The CDR3 length is 14 residues. CDR1 SNHLY and CDR2 FYNNEI come from the germline V gene. CDR3 nucleotide sequence: TGTGCCAGCAGAGAAGTTACAGGGGTCGCTGAAGCTTTCTTT. Protein: CASREVTGVAEAFF.

The chain combines TRBV13 with TRBJ2-3; tentatively, D is TRBD2 (6 bases). Germline CDR1 PRHDT, CDR2 FYEKMQ (reference sequence). The CDR3 covers 15 residues. Trimming stripped 2 bases from V and 8 bases from J, with 17 bases between. The CDR3 sequence is CASSLYSPGGGTQYF. The CDR3 nucleotides read TGTGCCAGCAGCTTATACTCCCCCGGGGGAGGTACGCAGTATTTT.

V and J are TRBV20-1 and TRBJ2-7, with 9 bases that match TRBD1. Germline trimming cut 7 bases from V and 7 bases from J; bases unmatched to any gene: 5. CDR3 length: 11 residues. The germline gives CDR1 DFQATT, CDR2 SNEGSKA (reference sequence). The DNA for the CDR3 is TGCAGTGTCGGGACAGGGTTTGAGCAGTACTTC. Translating it yields CSVGTGFEQYF.

The chain links TRBV5-5 to TRBJ1-2, with TRBD1 as a possible D gene (5 bases). Germline CDR1 reads SGHKS; CDR2 reads YYEKEE (reference sequence). With 4 bases removed from V and 1 base from J, the gap between germline ends came to 11 bases. This CDR3 region has 14 residues. The CDR3 DNA follows: TGTGCCAGCAGCCCTACTCAGGGTAACTATGGCTACACCTTC. Its translation is CASSPTQGNYGYTF.

The rearrangement joins TRBV12-3 or TRBV12-4 to TRBJ1-5, with unresolved D. The CDR3 contains 13 residues. The V gene lost 6 bases and the J gene lost 7 bases, with 13 bases spanning the gap. Here the CDR3 DNA reads TGTGCCAGCAGGTATCAAAATGGCCAGCCCCAGCATTTT. Its protein product is CASRYQNGQPQHF.

The J gene is TRBJ1-3, the V gene TRBV7-2, with 7 positions matching TRBD1. The CDR3 runs to 14 residues. The ends lost 2 bases at V and 8 bases at J; junction bases unmatched: 6. Germline V gene sequence: CDR1 SGHTA, CDR2 FQGNSA. In DNA, the CDR3 is TGTGCCAGCAGCTTATACAAGGGGGCGGACACCATATATTTT. It is translated as CASSLYKGADTIYF.

The V call is TRBV28, the J call TRBJ1-1; D gene unclear. Trimming pared 3 bases from V and 1 base from J, leaving 6 bases between. Germline CDR1 reads MDHEN; CDR2 reads SYDVKM. The CDR3 is 13 residues long. CDR3 nucleotide sequence: TGTGCCAGCAGTTTTGAGGGGAACACTGAAGCTTTCTTT. Amino acids: CASSFEGNTEAFF.

V usage is TRBV11-3 and J usage is TRBJ2-2; D perhaps matches TRBD2 (7 bases). Germline CDR1 is SGHNT and CDR2 is YENEEA. This CDR3 contains 18 residues. Trimming left V 4 bases short and J 0 bases short, with 18 bases between. CDR3 nucleotides: TGTGCCAGCAGCTCATGGGGGGGCCGAACTACGAACACCGGGGAGCTGTTTTTT. Residues: CASSSWGGRTTNTGELFF.

The chain carries TRBV29-1 and TRBJ2-3, with 8 positions matching TRBD2. Germline V gene data show CDR1 as SQVTM and CDR2 as ANQGSEA. The CDR3 contains 13 residues. V lost 5 bases, J lost 3 bases, and 4 bases stayed unmatched. The CDR3 DNA reads as TGCAGCGTTTTGTCGGGGGGGACAGATACGCAGTATTTT. This gives the protein CSVLSGGTDTQYF.